These 11 T cell receptor beta chains share one sample of origin, sequenced in a study of blood T cell repertoires in COVID-19. Method: immunoSEQ multiplex PCR; TCRdb's copy keeps in-frame clones and lacks some. This sample carries 230,000 or so clones, about 88% of them seen once, and the ten largest clones take 4% to 5%. Sequences were obtained from peripheral blood. These TCRs come from a woman between 40 and 55 years old who had recovered from COVID-19.

The rearrangement links TRBV11-2 to TRBJ2-2; D gene unclear. V lost 2 bases, J lost 7 bases, and 5 bases lay in between. Germline V lookup: CDR1 SGHAT, CDR2 FQNNGV. The CDR3 has 12 residues. CDR3 loop: CASSLRVGELFF. The CDR3 bases are TGTGCCAGCAGCTTACGGGTCGGGGAGCTGTTTTTT.

The rearrangement uses TRBV2 and TRBJ2-3, with 8 nucleotides matching TRBD1. Germline V lookup: CDR1 SNHLY, CDR2 FYNNEI. The CDR3 sequence is 13 residues long. J gave up 3 bases and V 8 bases, and 4 bases lay outside the gene matches. CDR3 DNA: TGTGCCAGCGATTGGACAGGGACAGATACGCAGTATTTT. Translated, it gives CASDWTGTDTQYF.

J is TRBJ2-3 and V is TRBV29-1; 15 positions agree with TRBD2. The germline gives CDR1 SQVTM, CDR2 ANQGSEA. Unmatched junction bases numbered 5, after V lost 1 base and J lost 6 bases. The CDR3 is 16 amino acids. The CDR3 coding sequence is TGCAGCGTTGAAGCGGGACTAGCGGGGGGCCGGGATACGCAGTATTTT. It specifies CSVEAGLAGGRDTQYF.

This sequence joins TRBV12-3 or TRBV12-4 and TRBJ1-2; 8 nucleotides match TRBD1. This CDR3 is 11 amino acids long. V shed 8 bases, J shed 7 bases, and the junction held 3 bases outside the gene matches. The CDR3 DNA reads TGTGCCAGCGGCGGACAGGGTGGCTACACCTTC. It translates to CASGGQGGYTF.

V is TRBV29-1 and J is TRBJ2-1; D gene unclear. Trimming took off 4 bases at V and 4 bases at J, with 14 bases between the two ends. The CDR3 loop spans 14 amino acids. CDR1 is SQVTM, CDR2 ANQGSEA, per germline. The CDR3 region has the DNA TGCAGCGTTGTTATTGCGGCAGCGTACAATGAGCAGTTCTTC. This gives the protein CSVVIAAAYNEQFF.

This chain uses TRBV12-3 or TRBV12-4 with TRBJ1-2, with 11 bases that match TRBD1. With 1 base clipped from V and 14 bases from J, the junction kept 6 bases outside the gene matches. This CDR3 contains 13 residues. The CDR3 loop reads CASSLGTGGRETF. The CDR3 nucleotides are TGTGCCAGCAGTTTAGGGACAGGGGGCCGGGAGACCTTC.

This chain uses TRBV10-1 with TRBJ2-7, with 9 nucleotides matching TRBD1. The CDR3 is 15 residues long. Germline CDR1 and CDR2: WNHNN and SYGVQD (reference sequence). Trimming at V came to 4 bases and at J to 6 bases, leaving 10 bases not matched to a gene. The CDR3 spells CASSGPGQGRFEQYF. The DNA for the CDR3 is TGCGCCAGCAGTGGACCGGGACAGGGTCGATTCGAGCAGTACTTC.

V usage is TRBV2 and J usage is TRBJ2-3; 7 bases fit TRBD2. Germline-derived CDR1 and CDR2 are SNHLY and FYNNEI. J lost 0 bases, V lost 4 bases, and 4 bases had no gene match. The CDR3 runs to 15 residues. CDR3 in amino acids: CASSGASGSTDTQYF. The CDR3 DNA reads as TGTGCCAGCAGTGGTGCTAGCGGAAGCACAGATACGCAGTATTTT. Filled out from reference TRBV2 and TRBJ2-3, the complete variable domain reads EPEVTQTPSHQVTQMGQEVILRCVPISNHLYFYWYRQILGQKVEFLVSFYNNEISEKSEIFDDQFSVERPDGSNFTLKIRSTKLEDSAMYFCASSGASGSTDTQYFGPGTRLTVL.

The rearrangement links TRBV3-1 (or the pseudogene TRBV3-2) to TRBJ1-6; D possibly corresponds to TRBD1 (5 bases). There are 14 residues in the CDR3. Germline V gene sequence: CDR1 LGHDT, CDR2 YNNKEL (reference sequence). Trimming pared 1 base from V and 7 bases from J, leaving 8 bases between. The DNA for the CDR3 is TGTGCCAGCAGCCAAGGACAGTTAAATTCACCCCTCCACTTT. Translation gives CASSQGQLNSPLHF.

The chain recombines TRBV28 with TRBJ2-7; D is undetermined. The germline CDR1 and CDR2 sequences are MDHEN and SYDVKM. Trimming cost V 3 bases and J 9 bases, with 15 bases left between them. CDR3 size: 13 residues. In DNA form, the CDR3 reads TGTGCCAGCAGTTTTGCCTCATCCCTAGGGCAGTACGTC. Translated: CASSFASSLGQYV.

This sequence joins TRBV10-3 and TRBJ2-7; TRBD1 matches 7 bases. V trimming: 6 bases; J trimming: 7 bases; junction bases outside the gene matches: 6. Germline V gene lookup returns CDR1 ENHRY and CDR2 SYGVKD. CDR3 length: 12 residues. CDR3 region: CAIRETGREQYF. CDR3 in DNA: TGTGCCATCAGAGAGACAGGGCGAGAGCAGTACTTC.